This T cell receptor (beta chain) comes out of a study of control samples from healthy donors and cancer patients (TCRdb year 2020). Turning to this clone: The antigen it binds to is not known. No per-base quality is available; no much larger clone lies one base away.

Library construction relied on the immunoSEQ multiplex PCR assay. Sourced from immuneACCESS, this table was stored by TCRdb with only in-frame sequences that have V and J called. A share of the clones is absent; for the studies checked, an unresolved V gene accounts for under half, and the remainder has no known explanation. Recorded for this sample are about 180,000 clones; nearly 90% of them occurred a single time. The top ten clonotypes cover roughly 1.5% of the sample. CDR1 is given as SQVTM and CDR2 as ANQGSEA, both from the germline V gene. V sheds 5 bases and J sheds 4 bases, leaving 14 bases between their ends. The CDR3 runs 13 residues from the cysteine to the phenylalanine. The kept DNA is CDR3 alone, 39 bases in frame from the first base.

Recombination joined TRBV29-1 with TRBJ1-2; TRBD1 might be the D gene, on 5 matching bases. Sequencing was performed on blood. The source of this sequence is a woman between 45 and 65 years old in good health. The base sequence is TGCAGCGTTAGGGACTCCAACTTCTATGGCTACACCTTC. Its protein is CSVRDSNFYGYTF.